This T cell receptor beta chain was captured in a study of blood T cell repertoires in COVID-19. Across the whole study: Sites across the United States, Italy and Spain contributed samples from acute and convalescent COVID-19. T cells, B-cell-depleted T cells, or PBMCs supplied cDNA or gDNA.

In the study's own analysis: Amplifying reference gene primers gave estimates of nucleated cell counts. Repertoires were generated with immunoSEQ multiplex PCR, while TCRdb's copy carries only in-frame clones and drops some. V and J calls and clone size come straight from that table; D and trimming were deduced from the DNA. The table has 200,000 or so clones, around 79% seen once. Material for sequencing was peripheral blood. The origin of this receptor is a man in his 60s with active or convalescent COVID-19.

As DNA, the CDR3 is TGTGCCAGCATGGGGAGGGCTGGGGCCAACGTCCTGACTTTC. Translation: CASMGRAGANVLTF. The J gene is TRBJ2-6, the V gene TRBV6-6, with 7 bases identical to TRBD2. Germline V gene lookup returns CDR1 MNHNY and CDR2 SVGAGI (reference sequence). Trimming took 7 bases from V and 2 from J; bases not matched to a gene: 2. The CDR3 spans 14 residues.